The 22 T cell receptor beta chains below all came from one sample that was sequenced in a study of blood T cell repertoires in COVID-19. Sequenced by immunoSEQ multiplex PCR; TCRdb stores in-frame clones only, minus some. The sample holds roughly 260,000 clones, roughly 90% seen once. Sample: PBMCs or T cells enriched from blood (not recorded which). The receptors were gathered from a woman aged 25 to 39 with acute COVID-19.

The chain uses TRBV30 and TRBJ1-2; D is ambiguous. CDR3 length equals 13 residues. The V end was cut by 3 bases, the J end by 5 bases, with 13 bases between. From germline, CDR1 is GTSNPN and CDR2 SVGIG (reference sequence). The CDR3 DNA follows: TGTGCCTGGAGGCCCGCCAGGCCGTATGGCTACACCTTC. Its translation: CAWRPARPYGYTF.

The chain employs TRBV7-2 and TRBJ1-1; TRBD1 is a possible D gene (5 bases). Germline CDR1 is SGHTA and CDR2 is FQGNSA. The CDR3 is made up of 15 amino acids. Trimming pared 3 bases from V and 0 bases from J, leaving 11 bases between. CDR3 DNA sequence: TGTGCCAGCAGCTTCAGGGCTAGGATGAACACTGAAGCTTTCTTT. This codes for CASSFRARMNTEAFF.

This clone appeared a single time. The chain has TRBV6-5 and TRBJ2-2; D ambiguous. The CDR3 loop spans 11 amino acids. The V gene's germline CDR1 is MNHEY and CDR2 SVGAGI. V was clipped by 10 bases and J by 5 bases, with 8 bases between them. DNA for the CDR3: TGTGCCACTCTCAGGACCGGGGAGCTGTTTTTT. Its protein product is CATLRTGELFF.

The chain employs TRBV3-1 (or the pseudogene TRBV3-2) and TRBJ2-4; 8 bases match TRBD2. V gave up 4 bases and J gave up 6 bases; unmatched junction bases: 8. The CDR3 loop spans 15 amino acids. Looked up from germline, CDR1 is LGHDT and CDR2 is YNNKEL (reference sequence). CDR3 amino acids: CASSPAGVKVNIQYF. In nucleotides, the CDR3 is TGTGCCAGCAGCCCAGCGGGGGTAAAGGTAAACATTCAGTACTTC.

V and J are TRBV19 and TRBJ1-5; D uncertain. Trimming removed 0 bases at V and 7 bases at J, with 13 bases between. The CDR3 has 15 amino acids. Germline V lookup: CDR1 LNHDA, CDR2 SQIVND (reference sequence). CDR3 DNA: TGTGCCAGTAGTATAGAGGCTAGGCATGTACAGCCCCAGCATTTT. Protein product: CASSIEARHVQPQHF.

The chain couples TRBV5-6 to TRBJ2-1; D possibly corresponds to TRBD1 (7 bases). V lost 5 bases and J lost 8, with 17 bases in between. The germline gives CDR1 SGHDT, CDR2 YYEEEE. The length of the CDR3 is 14 residues. The CDR3 coding sequence is TGTGCCAGCAGGTCTCAGGGGGGCTCCGATGAGCAGTTCTTC. It encodes CASRSQGGSDEQFF.

The V call is TRBV13, the J call TRBJ1-6, with D possibly TRBD1 on 6 matching bases. V lost 5 bases and J lost 2, with 10 bases in between. The CDR3 extends over 15 amino acids. CDR1 is PRHDT, CDR2 FYEKMQ, per germline (reference sequence). The CDR3: CASSPTGPYNSPLHF. As DNA, the CDR3 is TGTGCCAGCAGCCCGACAGGACCCTATAATTCACCCCTCCACTTT. Full variable domain (missing parts from reference TRBV13 and TRBJ1-6): AAGVIQSPRHLIKEKRETATLKCYPIPRHDTVYWYQQGPGQDPQFLISFYEKMQSDKGSIPDRFSAQQFSDYHSELNMSSLELGDSALYFCASSPTGPYNSPLHFGNGTRLTVT.

The chain couples TRBV4-3 to TRBJ2-3; TRBD2 matches 12 bases. The CDR3 loop spans 18 amino acids. Germline CDR1 and CDR2: LGHNA and YSLEER. The ends lost 2 bases at V and 5 bases at J; junction bases unmatched: 11. For the CDR3, the DNA is TGCGCCAGCAGCCAATCGCTACTAGCGGGGGGCCAGAAAGATACGCAGTATTTT. Translating gives CASSQSLLAGGQKDTQYF.

The chain carries TRBV7-8 and TRBJ2-1, with 9 bases identical to TRBD2. Germline values: CDR1 SGHVS, CDR2 FQNEAQ. The CDR3 consists of 17 residues. With 2 bases clipped from V and 3 bases from J, the junction kept 8 bases outside the gene matches. Here the CDR3 reads CASSLTAAGGSYNEQFF. For the CDR3, the DNA is TGTGCCAGCAGCTTAACTGCAGCGGGGGGCAGCTACAATGAGCAGTTCTTC.

This rearrangement joins TRBV19 to TRBJ2-1, with TRBD1 identical over 9 bases. CDR1 and CDR2 (germline): LNHDA, SQIVND (reference sequence). This CDR3 comprises 14 residues. Germline trimming cut 5 bases from V and 9 bases from J; bases unmatched to any gene: 8. In DNA form, the CDR3 reads TGTGCCAGTAGTTCGGGACAGGGTCCGATTGAGCAGTTCTTC. This sequence encodes CASSSGQGPIEQFF.

V and J are TRBV19 and TRBJ1-1, with D unresolved. The CDR3 consists of 15 residues. Between the trimmed V and J ends, which lost 5 bases and 5 bases, there was a span of 18 bases. CDR1 is LNHDA, CDR2 SQIVND, per germline (reference sequence). DNA for the CDR3: TGTGCCAGTAGTCTCCAGACCGGGGTATGGACTGAAGCTTTCTTT. Translated, it gives CASSLQTGVWTEAFF.

This sequence joins TRBV28 and TRBJ1-6; D is unclear. CDR3 length: 14 residues. In germline, CDR1 is MDHEN, CDR2 SYDVKM. Trimming left V 7 bases short and J 8 bases short, with 15 bases between. The CDR3: CASTQLAPYSPLHF. CDR3 DNA: TGTGCCAGCACCCAGCTAGCCCCTTATTCACCCCTCCACTTT.

The chain joins TRBV21-1 to TRBJ1-2; the table's D call of TRBD1 was not tested on the DNA. TRBV21-1 is marked as a pseudogene. This CDR3 contains 14 residues. The CDR3 here is CASSRTGARYGYTF. Written as DNA, the CDR3 is TGTGCCAGCAGCAGGACAGGGGCGCGCTATGGCTACACCTTC.

V gene TRBV19 combines with J gene TRBJ2-1, with no clear D. Looked up from germline, CDR1 is LNHDA and CDR2 is SQIVND (reference sequence). The V end was cut by 0 bases, the J end by 4 bases, with 7 bases between. The CDR3 totals 14 residues. CDR3: CASSIDAEYNEQFF. The CDR3 DNA follows: TGTGCCAGTAGTATAGACGCTGAGTACAATGAGCAGTTCTTC.

The rearrangement uses TRBV14 and TRBJ1-6; D is perhaps TRBD1 (6 bases). CDR1 and CDR2 from the germline V gene are SGHDN and FVKESK. V lost 2 bases, J lost 10 bases, and 21 bases lay in between. This CDR3 contains 17 residues. The CDR3 loop is CASSQRRGAQLESPLHF. CDR3 nucleotide sequence: TGTGCCAGCAGCCAAAGGCGGGGGGCGCAGCTTGAATCACCCCTCCACTTT.

The J gene is TRBJ1-1, the V gene TRBV19, with D possibly being TRBD1 (6 bases). CDR1 LNHDA and CDR2 SQIVND come from the germline V gene (reference sequence). V was pared by 3 bases and J by 8 bases, with 10 bases between. The CDR3 extends over 12 amino acids. The CDR3 nucleotides read TGTGCCAGTAGTATCGGGGGGGCCGAAGCTTTCTTT. This encodes CASSIGGAEAFF.

The chain links TRBV6-5 to TRBJ1-2; maybe TRBD1 (5 bases). V was trimmed by 8 bases and J by 8 bases, leaving 18 bases between them. The CDR3 runs 13 residues. Germline V lookup: CDR1 MNHEY, CDR2 SVGAGI. CDR3 amino acids: CASVWGSQQGYTF. CDR3 in DNA: TGTGCCAGCGTATGGGGCTCACAGCAGGGCTACACCTTC.

This clone was detected only once. The rearrangement uses TRBV3-1 (or the pseudogene TRBV3-2) and TRBJ1-5; D not resolved. Trimming pared 0 bases from V and 2 bases from J, leaving 8 bases between. The CDR3 is made up of 15 amino acids. Germline CDR1 and CDR2: LGHDT and YNNKEL (reference sequence). CDR3 DNA: TGTGCCAGCAGCCAAGACGCCACGGGCAATCAGCCCCAGCATTTT. Amino acids: CASSQDATGNQPQHF.

This chain joins TRBV5-1 and TRBJ1-3; D is possibly TRBD1 (6 bases). Trimming cost V 4 bases and J 0 bases, with 8 bases left between them. CDR1 is SGHRS, CDR2 YFSETQ, per germline. This CDR3 spans 14 amino acids. CDR3 bases: TGCGCCAGCAGCCCGGGACACTCTGGAAACACCATATATTTT. Protein: CASSPGHSGNTIYF.

This chain uses TRBV7-9 with TRBJ1-2, with 12 bases lining up with TRBD1. Unmatched junction bases numbered 11, after V lost 7 bases and J lost 2 bases. Germline assignment: CDR1 SEHNR and CDR2 FQNEAQ (reference sequence). The length of the CDR3 is 17 residues. The CDR3 bases are TGTGCCAGCATCCTTCTCGGGACAGGGGGCCAGAACTATGGCTACACCTTC. Translation gives CASILLGTGGQNYGYTF. Looking up the rest from reference TRBV7-9 and TRBJ1-2 gives the full variable domain: DTGVSQNPRHKITKRGQNVTFRCDPISEHNRLYWYRQTLGQGPEFLTYFQNEAQLEKSRLLSDRFSAERPKGSFSTLEIQRTEQGDSAMYLCASILLGTGGQNYGYTFGSGTRLTVV.

The gene calls are TRBV19 and TRBJ2-7, with a possible D match to TRBD2 (6 bases). The CDR3 loop spans 14 amino acids. Germline CDR1 LNHDA, CDR2 SQIVND (reference sequence). Trimming took 3 bases from V and 5 from J, leaving 14 bases between them. The CDR3 bases are TGTGCCAGTAGTATGGAGGGTGGCGGGGACGAGCAGTACTTC. Protein sequence: CASSMEGGGDEQYF.

This clone was seen more than once but under ten times. V and J are TRBV19 and TRBJ2-5; 8 bases align to TRBD2. Germline values: CDR1 LNHDA, CDR2 SQIVND (reference sequence). This CDR3 has 17 amino acids. V was clipped by 4 bases and J by 4 bases; unmatched bases: 14. CDR3: CASSTLRESGGRETQYF. CDR3 bases: TGTGCCAGTAGTACTCTTAGAGAGAGCGGGGGAAGAGAGACCCAGTACTTC.